A single sample is the source of the 16 T cell receptor beta chains below, sequenced in a study of cytomegalovirus exposure and HLA in healthy donors. Both 60 Vbeta primers and 13 Jbeta primers went into the PCR. This table comes from immunoSEQ multiplex PCR, and its TCRdb copy is limited to in-frame clones, with some not included. The sample gives roughly 97,000 clones, approximately 9% of which show up once; about 5% is in the top ten. The material sequenced was PBMCs. The source of these receptors is a man aged 45-65 years in good health and CMV-seropositive.

The sample holds a few counts of this clone. V is TRBV28 and J is TRBJ2-2; no reliable D call. The CDR3 is 15 amino acids. The germline gives CDR1 MDHEN, CDR2 SYDVKM. The V gene lost 5 bases and the J gene lost 1 base, with 11 bases spanning the gap. The CDR3 nucleotides read TGTGCCAGCAGTCCCACTTACAGGAACACCGGGGAGCTGTTTTTT. Protein product: CASSPTYRNTGELFF.

This chain uses TRBV6-4 with TRBJ2-5; 9 bases are shared with TRBD1. CDR3 size: 14 residues. Losses at the gene ends were 2 bases for V and 6 bases for J; bases not matched to a gene: 4. Germline loops: CDR1 MRHNA, CDR2 SNTAGT. The CDR3 sequence: CASSDPGQGKTQYF. The CDR3 region has the DNA TGTGCCAGCAGTGACCCAGGACAGGGGAAGACCCAGTACTTC.

This clone was picked up a small number of times. The chain carries TRBV2 and TRBJ2-5; the D is unclear. The end of the DNA is better explained by TRBJ2-7, so the J call may be wrong. CDR3 length: 13 amino acids. CDR1 and CDR2 (germline): SNHLY, FYNNEI. The CDR3 region has the DNA TGTGCCAGCAGCTTTTATCCGACTTACGAGCAGTACTTC. Its protein product is CASSFYPTYEQYF.

The sample holds a few counts of this clone. This sequence joins TRBV6-6 and TRBJ2-1, with 7 bases lining up with TRBD2. The germline V gene encodes CDR1 MNHNY and CDR2 SVGAGI (reference sequence). The V segment lost 4 bases and the J segment 9 bases; nucleotides outside the gene matches: 15. This CDR3 contains 16 residues. The CDR3 reads CASSSTGLGVSGEQFF. CDR3 DNA sequence: TGTGCCAGCAGTTCAACCGGACTAGGGGTTTCGGGTGAGCAGTTCTTC.

Only a few counts were recorded for this clone. V and J are TRBV10-1 and TRBJ2-7; 7 nucleotides align to TRBD2. The CDR3 is made up of 14 amino acids. V was clipped by 5 bases and J by 2 bases; unmatched bases: 6. CDR1 WNHNN and CDR2 SYGVQD come from the germline V gene (reference sequence). The DNA of the CDR3 is TGCGCCAGCAGTCCCCCGGCGGGAGCCTACGAGCAGTACTTC. Residues: CASSPPAGAYEQYF.

This clone turned up a few times. The V gene is TRBV6-6, the J gene TRBJ2-7, with 10 nucleotides matching TRBD1. This CDR3 has 16 residues. From germline, CDR1 is MNHNY and CDR2 SVGAGI (reference sequence). The junction had 10 bases not matched to a gene; V was cut back by 4 bases and J by 4 bases. The CDR3 DNA sequence: TGTGCCAGCAGTTCTACGGGACAGGGGCCCTCTTACGAGCAGTACTTC. This translates into CASSSTGQGPSYEQYF.

A remark on this clone: This same CDR3 is encoded by further DNA sequences in the sample. This chain connects TRBV6-1 to TRBJ2-7; D uncertain. The CDR3 runs 12 residues. Germline V CDR1 and CDR2: MNHNS, SASEGT. V was trimmed by 5 bases and J by 3 bases, leaving 8 bases between them. CDR3 amino acids: CASSRDIYEQYF. The CDR3 DNA follows: TGTGCCAGCAGTCGAGACATCTACGAGCAGTACTTC.

This clone turned up a few times. This chain connects TRBV5-1 to TRBJ1-2, with 7 bases identical to TRBD1. Germline V gene data show CDR1 as SGHRS and CDR2 as YFSETQ. J was trimmed by 6 bases and V by 2 bases; bases with no gene match: 4. This CDR3 region has 13 residues. CDR3 nucleotide sequence: TGCGCCAGCAGCTTTACAGGGGAAAATGGCTACACCTTC. Its protein product is CASSFTGENGYTF.

This clone was picked up a small number of times. The V call is TRBV2, the J call TRBJ2-7; TRBD2 matches 7 bases. This CDR3 comprises 13 residues. The V and J ends lost 7 bases and 2 bases, in that order; junction bases with no gene match: 5. CDR1 and CDR2 (germline): SNHLY, FYNNEI. CDR3 protein: CASTVAGPYEQYF. The CDR3 nucleotides are TGTGCCAGCACGGTAGCGGGCCCCTACGAGCAGTACTTC.

The table lists this clone with a few counts. J is TRBJ1-5 and V is TRBV28; 7 positions agree with TRBD1. Losses at the gene ends were 5 bases for V and 4 bases for J; bases not matched to a gene: 8. Germline V gene sequence: CDR1 MDHEN, CDR2 SYDVKM. The CDR3 runs to 15 residues. The CDR3 spells CASSPTGLDNQPQHF. Here the CDR3 DNA reads TGTGCCAGCAGTCCGACAGGGCTCGATAATCAGCCCCAGCATTTT.

There are a few counts of this clone. The V and J genes are TRBV7-6 and TRBJ2-7; 7 nucleotides line up with TRBD2. Germline assignment: CDR1 SGHVS and CDR2 FNYEAQ. V was pared by 1 base and J by 5 bases, with 8 bases of the junction left unmatched. The CDR3 consists of 15 residues. The CDR3 region is CASSLGFGGSDEQYF. CDR3 DNA sequence: TGTGCCAGCAGCTTAGGTTTCGGGGGGTCGGACGAGCAGTACTTC.

The genes are TRBV7-8 and TRBJ1-2; 9 bases agree with TRBD1. J gave up 8 bases and V 1 base, and 11 bases lay outside the gene matches. The CDR3 has 16 amino acids. Germline lookup yields CDR1 SGHVS and CDR2 FQNEAQ. CDR3 sequence: CASSLGAGTGSLGYTF. The CDR3 coding sequence is TGTGCCAGCAGCTTAGGGGCCGGGACAGGGTCGCTGGGCTACACCTTC.

The table lists this clone with a few counts. The chain recombines TRBV5-1 with TRBJ2-2; TRBD2 matches at 12 bases. The CDR3 is 18 amino acids. Germline V gene data show CDR1 as SGHRS and CDR2 as YFSETQ. J was trimmed by 4 bases and V by 2 bases; bases with no gene match: 9. In nucleotides, the CDR3 is TGCGCCAGCAGCTTAAGGTCGACTAGCGGGAGTGTCACCGGGGAGCTGTTTTTT. Protein: CASSLRSTSGSVTGELFF.

This clone has more than one count but fewer than ten. This chain connects TRBV6-1 to TRBJ2-7; the match to TRBD2 covers 9 bases. Germline CDR1 reads MNHNS; CDR2 reads SASEGT. With 3 bases clipped from V and 6 bases from J, the junction kept 9 bases outside the gene matches. This CDR3 region has 15 residues. This chain's CDR3 is CASSDRASGILEQYF. CDR3 DNA sequence: TGTGCCAGCAGTGATAGGGCTAGCGGGATTCTCGAGCAGTACTTC.

This clone was seen a few times. The chain combines TRBV6-5 with TRBJ2-5; 11 bases are a match to TRBD1. The J call may be incorrect, as the DNA end agrees better with TRBJ2-7. The CDR3 contains 15 residues. Germline lookup yields CDR1 MNHEY and CDR2 SVGAGI. The CDR3 sequence: CASRFRDRGAYEQYF. The CDR3 bases are TGTGCCAGCAGATTCCGGGACAGGGGGGCCTACGAGCAGTACTTC.

This clone was counted between two and nine times. The chain combines TRBV7-2 with TRBJ1-2; 9 positions agree with TRBD1. CDR1 is SGHTA, CDR2 FQGNSA, per germline. The CDR3 spans 13 residues. V trimming: 5 bases; J trimming: 11 bases; junction bases outside the gene matches: 9. DNA of the CDR3: TGTGCCAGCAGCCTCAGGACAGGGGAGGGGTACACCTTC. Translating gives CASSLRTGEGYTF.